These 6 T cell receptor beta chains were all obtained from the same sample, sequenced in a study of shared clonotypes between healthy human individuals. Clones were sequenced by immunoSEQ multiplex PCR, and TCRdb holds only the in-frame ones, with some missing. The data contain 530,000 or so clones, about three quarters of them seen just once; the ten biggest clones take up around 12%. The specimen was PBMCs. The source of these receptors is a woman between 35 and 50 years old in good health. Some clones in this sample may be carry-over from other donors' samples.

A word on this clone: The same CDR3 also results from other DNA sequences found in this sample. V and J are TRBV7-9 and TRBJ2-1, with D tentatively TRBD2 (6 bases). The CDR3 length is 15 residues. V was shortened by 1 base and J by 1 base, with 8 bases between the two germline ends. CDR1 is SEHNR and CDR2 is FQNEAQ in the germline V gene (reference sequence). The CDR3 bases are TGTGCCAGCAGCTTAGATGGAGGGTCCTACAATGAGCAGTTCTTC. Translated, it gives CASSLDGGSYNEQFF.

The V call is TRBV2, the J call TRBJ2-7; tentative D call: TRBD2 (6 bases). Germline V gives CDR1 SNHLY, CDR2 FYNNEI. This CDR3 is 18 amino acids long. Trimming took 7 bases from V and 3 from J, leaving 28 bases between them. CDR3: CASTRHPEKAGTFYEQYF. The CDR3 DNA reads TGTGCCAGCACCCGCCACCCAGAAAAGGCGGGAACGTTCTACGAGCAGTACTTC.

This clone has a handful of counts. The chain uses TRBV6-6 and TRBJ1-1; D may be TRBD1 (5 bases). The CDR3 has 14 amino acids. Deletions cut 4 bases from V and 1 base from J, with 10 bases between. Germline values: CDR1 MNHNY, CDR2 SVGAGI (reference sequence). The CDR3 DNA reads as TGTGCCAGCAGTTCGACGACAGCGAACACTGAAGCTTTCTTT. This translates into CASSSTTANTEAFF.

This chain joins TRBV11-1 and TRBJ2-1; 11 bases are a match to TRBD2. The CDR3 contains 15 residues. CDR1 is SGHAT, CDR2 FQDESV, per germline (reference sequence). Unmatched junction bases numbered 4, after V lost 3 bases and J lost 6 bases. CDR3 protein: CASSLRLAGFNEQFF. Here the CDR3 DNA reads TGTGCCAGCAGCTTGAGACTAGCGGGGTTCAATGAGCAGTTCTTC.

The chain joins TRBV28 to TRBJ2-1; D unresolved. Looked up from germline, CDR1 is MDHEN and CDR2 is SYDVKM. Trimming shortened V by 6 bases and J by 6 bases, and 12 bases separated the two germline ends. This CDR3 is 13 amino acids long. The CDR3 reads CASSIIEFNEQFF. CDR3 nucleotides: TGTGCCAGCAGCATCATTGAGTTCAATGAGCAGTTCTTC.

The chain uses TRBV11-2 and TRBJ2-3; D is uncertain. Germline CDR1 reads SGHAT; CDR2 reads FQNNGV. The CDR3 spans 13 residues. V lost 3 bases to trimming and J lost 2 bases, with 6 bases between them. Here the CDR3 reads CASSLRVTDTQYF. The CDR3 nucleotides read TGTGCCAGCAGCTTGCGCGTCACAGATACGCAGTATTTT.